This is a list of T cell receptor beta chains from one sample in a study of T cells in Graves' hyperthyroidism and ophthalmopathy. TCRdb fed the multiplex PCR reads into MiXCR, producing one record per CDR3 protein. The sample includes roughly 660,000 distinct CDR3 sequences, roughly 17% of them seen just once. Sequencing input: blood. These receptors were obtained from a man in his fifties with Graves' hyperthyroidism. Both conserved end residues are part of each CDR3.

TRBV2	TRBJ2-1	CASSAYGANEQFF
TRBV7-3	TRBJ2-7	CASSPGTSGKGIYEQYF
TRBV6-1	TRBJ2-7	CASIRGSSYEQYF
TRBV2	TRBJ2-1	CASSFDRDNEQFF
TRBV10-3	TRBJ1-2	CAIAEGRAPYGYTF
TRBV10-3	TRBJ2-7	CAISDESYRREQYF
TRBV5-5	TRBJ2-3	CASSLFSDRRDTQYF
TRBV20-1	TRBJ2-7	CSAGTAWVAASYEQYF
TRBV19	TRBJ2-1	CASSILAGGPKYNEQFF
TRBV28	TRBJ2-5	CASSFGTSGRAVETQYF